The rows below give T cell receptor beta chains drawn from one sample of a study of cytomegalovirus exposure and HLA in healthy donors. The protocol was immunoSEQ multiplex PCR, while the TCRdb copy is restricted to in-frame clones and leaves out a portion. The repertoire holds around 120,000 clones, with 65% to 80% as singletons. What was sequenced was PBMCs. All receptors come from a woman in her forties in good health and CMV-seronegative. The CDR3 runs from the conserved cysteine through the conserved F or W. A D gene is named only where the DNA matches it firmly.

J gene	D gene	V gene	CDR3 protein
TRBJ2-7	TRBD2	TRBV7-2	CASSTASGGAYEQYF
TRBJ2-7	NA	TRBV21-1	CASRWTGGTYEQYF
TRBJ2-7	TRBD2	TRBV9	CASSLGLAGGRQYF
TRBJ2-1	TRBD1	TRBV7-9	CASSAGQGNYNEQFF
TRBJ1-1	TRBD1	TRBV11-2	CASSSTTGFTEAFF
TRBJ1-5	TRBD1	TRBV6-4	CASSPHNRDRGNQPQHF
TRBJ1-1	NA	TRBV13	CASSLGNSMNTEAFF
TRBJ2-7	NA	TRBV29-1	CSVESNEQYF
TRBJ2-3	TRBD2	TRBV6-4	CASSGGETDTQYF
TRBJ1-5	NA	TRBV2	CASSEKVGTLNQPQHF
TRBJ2-7	NA	TRBV9	CASSEAGYSYEQYF
TRBJ1-2	TRBD1	TRBV28	CASSRPGTGRDYTF
TRBJ2-7	NA	TRBV20-1	CSASNYEQYF
TRBJ1-5	NA	TRBV2	CASSEQGSQPQHF
TRBJ1-5	NA	TRBV15	CATSRGLEGKNQPQHF
TRBJ2-5	NA	TRBV13	CASSFIQETQYF
TRBJ2-4	TRBD1	TRBV19	CASIDRGLPKNIQYF
TRBJ1-6	NA	TRBV5-1	CASSLVGGLDSPLHF
TRBJ1-2	TRBD1	TRBV27	CASSFTGTGAFHYGYTF
TRBJ1-4	NA	TRBV6-1	CASSRGGINEKLFF
TRBJ1-4	NA	TRBV5-4	CASSLESEKLFF
TRBJ2-6	TRBD2	TRBV28	CASSRTSGYSGANGLTF
TRBJ2-4	TRBD2	TRBV7-8	CASKRREGPEDIQYF
TRBJ2-5	TRBD1	TRBV29-1	CSANRGEETQYF
TRBJ1-1	NA	TRBV7-2	CASSPGRGSTEAFF
NA	NA	TRBV28	CASSSPGLEQYF
TRBJ2-1	NA	TRBV10-2	CASSARGFGNEQFF
TRBJ2-7	TRBD1	TRBV29-1	CSVESQGGYEQYF
TRBJ2-5	NA	TRBV7-8	CASSSGQKETQYF
TRBJ2-1	NA	TRBV18	CASSPPMGARRNNEQFF
TRBJ2-7	NA	TRBV5-8	CASSLGRAGNF